A selection of T cell receptor beta chains follows, all from one sample in a study of blood T cell repertoires in COVID-19. Clones were read by immunoSEQ multiplex PCR, and TCRdb kept only the in-frame ones, dropping some. The sample includes some 130,000 clones, 87% of them seen just once. Sequenced: peripheral blood. Source of these receptors: a man in his forties or fifties with active COVID-19. Each CDR3 is given with its conserved first and last residue. The D gene is left open where the match is weak. Where a row states a size, it is once, few, many or the class of an expanded clone; other rows omit it.

d_call j_call clone_size v_call cdr3_aa cdr3_nt
TRBD1 TRBJ1-1 NA TRBV6-5 CASRPRQGNTEAFF TGTGCCAGCAGACCCAGACAGGGGAACACTGAAGCTTTCTTT
NA TRBJ1-2 NA TRBV7-2 CASSLGRRDYGYTF TGTGCCAGCAGCTTAGGGCGCAGGGACTATGGCTACACCTTC
NA TRBJ1-1 NA TRBV6-5 CASRIEGEAFF TGTGCCAGCAGAATTGAGGGTGAAGCTTTCTTT
NA TRBJ1-6 NA TRBV3-1/TRBV3-2 CASSQDRSTPSNSPLHF TGTGCCAGCAGCCAAGATCGGTCAACGCCTAGTAATTCACCCCTCCACTTT
TRBD1 TRBJ1-1 NA TRBV4-2 CASSRSGGRNTEAFF TGTGCCAGCAGCCGGTCAGGGGGACGGAACACTGAAGCTTTCTTT
NA TRBJ2-2 NA TRBV19 CASSIDLRGVGAGELFF TGTGCCAGTAGTATAGATCTGCGCGGGGTGGGGGCCGGGGAGCTGTTTTTT
NA TRBJ2-3 NA TRBV12-5 CASGLWGPGTDTQYF TGTGCTAGTGGTTTATGGGGGCCAGGCACAGATACGCAGTATTTT
NA TRBJ2-5 NA TRBV5-1 CASSLRGVETQYF TGCGCCAGCAGCTTGAGGGGCGTCGAGACCCAGTACTTC
TRBD2 TRBJ2-2 NA TRBV5-4 CASSLGLAGANTGELFF TGTGCCAGCAGCTTAGGACTAGCGGGGGCGAACACCGGGGAGCTGTTTTTT
NA TRBJ1-3 NA TRBV18 CASSPNSGNTIYF TGTGCCAGCTCACCTAATTCTGGAAACACCATATATTTT
TRBD1 TRBJ2-7 once TRBV5-6 CASSRGQNYEQYF TGTGCCAGCAGCCGGGGACAGAACTACGAGCAGTACTTC
TRBD1 TRBJ2-7 NA TRBV7-2 CASSLGGDRGSEQYF TGTGCCAGCAGCTTAGGCGGTGACAGGGGCTCCGAGCAGTACTTC
TRBD1 TRBJ1-3 NA TRBV28 CASRQGAGGNTIYF TGTGCCAGCAGGCAGGGGGCGGGAGGAAACACCATATATTTT
TRBD1 TRBJ1-5 NA TRBV10-3 CAISLGQGARPQHF TGTGCCATCTCATTAGGACAGGGGGCCCGGCCCCAGCATTTT
TRBD1 TRBJ2-3 NA TRBV7-2 CASSYRGSTDTQYF TGTGCCAGCAGCTACAGGGGAAGCACAGATACGCAGTATTTT
NA TRBJ1-1 NA TRBV5-4 CASSKEVQVQNTEAFF TGTGCCAGCAGTAAAGAAGTACAGGTTCAGAACACTGAAGCTTTCTTT
TRBD2 TRBJ2-1 NA TRBV3-1/TRBV3-2 CASSQEVAAREVF TGTGCCAGCAGCCAAGAGGTAGCGGCCCGGGAGGTCTTC